This passage covers 32 T cell receptor beta chains from one sample sequenced in a study of graft-versus-host responses after intestinal transplantation. Using immunoSEQ multiplex PCR, the repertoire was profiled, and TCRdb retains in-frame clones only, with some absent. The table lists a few thousand clones, about 29% of them singletons. The specimen was alloreactive CD4+ T cells from a mixed lymphocyte reaction culture, collected before transplantation. As for subset: CFSE-low proliferating T cells sorted from roughly 6-day pre-transplant mixed lymphocyte reaction (GvH or HvG direction). Receptors were obtained from a human patient who was an organ donor for intestinal transplantation.

This clone is large. The chain joins TRBV4-2 to TRBJ1-2, with D perhaps matching TRBD1 (6 bases). V was trimmed by 0 bases and J by 6 bases, leaving 14 bases between them. CDR1 is LGHNA, CDR2 YNFKEQ, per germline. The CDR3 totals 15 residues. CDR3 sequence: CASSQDSGGADGYTF. The CDR3 DNA follows: TGTGCCAGCAGCCAAGATTCCGGGGGGGCGGATGGCTACACCTTC.

V usage is TRBV7-9 and J usage is TRBJ2-5, with D perhaps matching TRBD1 (5 bases). The CDR3 runs 15 residues. The V gene's germline CDR1 is SEHNR and CDR2 FQNEAQ (reference sequence). The V and J ends lost 3 bases and 1 base respectively, with 12 bases between them. The CDR3 loop is CASSLLWGLQETQYF. CDR3 DNA: TGTGCCAGCAGCTTGCTGTGGGGCCTCCAAGAGACCCAGTACTTC.

This clone was seen only a few times. As DNA, the CDR3 is TGTGCCAGCAGTTCATGGGGGACATTAGTCTACGAGCAGTACTTC. The encoded protein is CASSSWGTLVYEQYF. The chain recombines TRBV6-6 with TRBJ2-7; D might be TRBD1 (6 bases). Per germline, CDR1 MNHNY and CDR2 SVGAGI (reference sequence). The CDR3 is 15 amino acids. V was shortened by 4 bases and J by 3 bases, with 16 bases between the two germline ends.

This clone appeared a few times. The V gene is TRBV6-5, the J gene TRBJ1-3; D is undetermined. The V end lost 3 bases, the J end lost 2 bases, and 5 bases lay between the germline ends. The CDR3 is 13 amino acids. From germline, CDR1 is MNHEY and CDR2 SVGAGI. The chain's CDR3 is CASSYRAGNTIYF. CDR3 DNA sequence: TGTGCCAGCAGTTATAGGGCTGGAAACACCATATATTTT.

This clone was seen more than once but under ten times. The chain links TRBV5-4 to TRBJ1-2; 8 bases fit TRBD1. CDR3 length: 14 residues. V lost 0 bases to trimming and J lost 3 bases; unmatched junction nucleotides: 1. Germline V gene data show CDR1 as SGHNT and CDR2 as YYREEE (reference sequence). CDR3 DNA sequence: TGTGCCAGCAGCTTGGCAGGGGGCTACTATGGCTACACCTTC. This translates into CASSLAGGYYGYTF.

This clone is large (0.1 to 1%) by share. This sample also contains other DNA sequences that code for the same CDR3. V gene TRBV5-1 combines with J gene TRBJ2-5, with a weak D call TRBD2 (7 bases). Trimming removed 0 bases at V and 7 bases at J, with 19 bases between. Germline values: CDR1 SGHRS, CDR2 YFSETQ. This CDR3 has 16 residues. DNA for the CDR3: TGCGCCAGCAGCTTGGTATATCGGGGGGCCGTGGGGACCCAGTACTTC. It yields the protein CASSLVYRGAVGTQYF. Filled out from reference TRBV5-1 and TRBJ2-5, the complete variable domain reads KAGVTQTPRYLIKTRGQQVTLSCSPISGHRSVSWYQQTPGQGLQFLFEYFSETQRNKGNFPGRFSGRQFSNSRSEMNVSTLELGDSALYLCASSLVYRGAVGTQYFGPGTRLLVL.

The chain joins TRBV5-6 to TRBJ1-2; no clear D. Deletions cut 0 bases from V and 2 bases from J, with 5 bases between. The germline gives CDR1 SGHDT, CDR2 YYEEEE. The CDR3 spans 13 residues. CDR3 residues: CASSLGRNYGYTF. The DNA of the CDR3 is TGTGCCAGCAGCTTGGGCAGAAACTATGGCTACACCTTC. Using reference TRBV5-6 and TRBJ1-2 for the parts outside the CDR3, the full variable domain is DAGVTQSPTHLIKTRGQQVTLRCSPKSGHDTVSWYQQALGQGPQFIFQYYEEEERQRGNFPDRFSGHQFPNYSSELNVNALLLGDSALYLCASSLGRNYGYTFGSGTRLTVV.

The rearrangement joins TRBV12-5 to TRBJ2-5; D gene uncertain. V lost 5 bases to trimming and J lost 4 bases, with 8 bases between them. The V gene's germline CDR1 is LGHNT and CDR2 FRNRAP. The CDR3 consists of 12 residues. The CDR3 here is CASGPGRETQYF. For the CDR3, the DNA is TGTGCTAGTGGTCCGGGCCGAGAGACCCAGTACTTC. The complete variable domain, with remaining parts taken from reference TRBV12-5 and TRBJ2-5, reads DARVTQTPRHKVTEMGQEVTMRCQPILGHNTVFWYRQTMMQGLELLAYFRNRAPLDDSGMPKDRFSAEMPDATLATLKIQPSEPRDSAVYFCASGPGRETQYFGPGTRLLVL.

This clone was counted a few times. This rearrangement joins TRBV7-6 to TRBJ1-1, with a possible D match to TRBD1 (5 bases). This CDR3 has 12 residues. Germline V gene sequence: CDR1 SGHVS, CDR2 FNYEAQ. Trimming removed 5 bases at V and 11 bases at J, with 15 bases between. The CDR3 loop is CASSRGREGAFF. The CDR3 coding sequence is TGTGCCAGCAGCCGGGGCAGGGAAGGGGCTTTCTTT. Together with reference TRBV7-6 and TRBJ1-1, the CDR3 gives the full variable domain: GAGVSQSPRYKVTKRGQDVALRCDPISGHVSLYWYRQALGQGPEFLTYFNYEAQQDKSGLPNDRFSAERPEGSISTLTIQRTEQRDSAMYRCASSRGREGAFFGQGTRLTVV.

V gene TRBV6-5 combines with J gene TRBJ1-2; D is possibly TRBD1 (5 bases). CDR1 and CDR2 (germline): MNHEY, SVGAGI. With 6 bases removed from V and 4 bases from J, the gap between germline ends came to 12 bases. This CDR3 region has 13 residues. The CDR3 sequence: CASSPGGGYGYTF. The CDR3 DNA is TGTGCCAGCAGCCCCGGGGGGGGCTATGGCTACACCTTC.

The table lists this clone with a few counts. The chain carries TRBV5-6 and TRBJ2-7; D call uncertain. Looked up from germline, CDR1 is SGHDT and CDR2 is YYEEEE. This CDR3 has 16 amino acids. Trimming shortened V by 4 bases and J by 7 bases, and 24 bases separated the two germline ends. The CDR3 region is CASSQEAGPTSREQYF. The DNA for the CDR3 is TGTGCCAGCAGCCAAGAAGCTGGCCCAACGAGTAGGGAGCAGTACTTC.

This clone was counted between two and nine times. The V call is TRBV2, the J call TRBJ1-5, with 7 bases that match TRBD1. The germline V gene has CDR1 SNHLY and CDR2 FYNNEI. The J segment lost 3 bases and the V segment lost 6 bases, leaving 8 bases of the junction unmatched. The CDR3 is 15 amino acids. CDR3 nucleotides: TGTGCCAGCAGCCCACCGGGACAGTCCAATCAGCCCCAGCATTTT. Amino acids: CASSPPGQSNQPQHF.

This clone is medium-sized by share. This chain connects TRBV7-9 to TRBJ1-2; TRBD1 matches at 12 bases. The germline V gene encodes CDR1 SEHNR and CDR2 FQNEAQ (reference sequence). V lost 5 bases to trimming and J lost 2 bases; unmatched junction nucleotides: 3. This CDR3 has 15 residues. CDR3 DNA: TGTGCCAGCAGCCCAGGGACAGGGGGCAACTATGGCTACACCTTC. The encoded protein is CASSPGTGGNYGYTF. The complete variable domain, with remaining parts taken from reference TRBV7-9 and TRBJ1-2, reads DTGVSQNPRHKITKRGQNVTFRCDPISEHNRLYWYRQTLGQGPEFLTYFQNEAQLEKSRLLSDRFSAERPKGSFSTLEIQRTEQGDSAMYLCASSPGTGGNYGYTFGSGTRLTVV.

This clone was detected a few times. The chain couples TRBV30 to TRBJ1-5, with D unresolved. Looked up from germline, CDR1 is GTSNPN and CDR2 is SVGIG (reference sequence). With 0 bases removed from V and 0 bases from J, the gap between germline ends came to 6 bases. The CDR3 runs 14 residues. The CDR3 nucleotides are TGTGCCTGGAGTGTATCCGGTAGCAATCAGCCCCAGCATTTT. This gives the protein CAWSVSGSNQPQHF.

This clone has just a few counts. V gene TRBV29-1 combines with J gene TRBJ1-2; D is ambiguous. V gave up 7 bases and J gave up 4 bases, with 13 bases separating them. The length of the CDR3 is 12 residues. Looked up from germline, CDR1 is SQVTM and CDR2 is ANQGSEA. CDR3 coding DNA: TGCAGCGCCTGGGCCCTCTTCTATGGCTACACCTTC. It specifies CSAWALFYGYTF. The full variable domain, its missing parts supplied by reference TRBV29-1 and TRBJ1-2, is SAVISQKPSRDICQRGTSLTIQCQVDSQVTMMFWYRQQPGQSLTLIATANQGSEATYESGFVIDKFPISRPNLTFSTLTVSNMSPEDSSIYLCSAWALFYGYTFGSGTRLTVV.

The chain links TRBV5-1 to TRBJ1-1, with 9 nucleotides matching TRBD1. Per the germline V gene, CDR1 is SGHRS and CDR2 is YFSETQ. Trimming took 4 bases from V and 5 from J; bases not matched to a gene: 15. This CDR3 is 17 amino acids long. The CDR3 DNA follows: TGCGCCAGCAGCATAACAGGGGGCCTCATAGGGATTACTGAAGCTTTCTTT. It specifies CASSITGGLIGITEAFF.

The chain joins TRBV6-9 to TRBJ2-7, with D perhaps given as TRBD1 or TRBD2 (5 bases each). Trimming pared 5 bases from V and 2 bases from J, leaving 16 bases between. Germline V gene data show CDR1 as MNHGY and CDR2 as SVAAGI. The CDR3 spans 15 residues. Here the CDR3 reads CASSDPGQGTYEQYF. The CDR3, as DNA: TGTGCCAGCAGTGACCCGGGGCAGGGTACCTACGAGCAGTACTTC.

The V and J genes are TRBV11-1 and TRBJ1-6; D ambiguous. The length of the CDR3 is 14 residues. CDR1 SGHAT and CDR2 FQDESV come from the germline V gene (reference sequence). Trimming removed 3 bases at V and 3 bases at J, with 6 bases between. As DNA, the CDR3 is TGTGCCAGCAGCTTGGGCAACTATAATTCACCCCTCCACTTT. Translation: CASSLGNYNSPLHF.

This chain connects TRBV5-1 to TRBJ2-3, with a possible D match to TRBD2 (7 bases). The CDR3 is 14 amino acids. Germline CDR1 reads SGHRS; CDR2 reads YFSETQ. Trimming cost V 3 bases and J 4 bases, with 12 bases left between them. CDR3: CASSSGGGADTQYF. The CDR3 DNA sequence: TGCGCCAGCAGCTCTGGGGGGGGCGCAGATACGCAGTATTTT.

The chain is built from TRBV7-8 and TRBJ1-3; D possibly corresponds to TRBD1 (5 bases). This CDR3 spans 14 amino acids. Trimming pared 6 bases from V and 2 bases from J, leaving 11 bases between. Germline CDR1 SGHVS, CDR2 FQNEAQ. The chain's CDR3 is CASSRRVTGNTIYF. CDR3 nucleotides: TGTGCCAGCAGTCGCAGGGTCACTGGAAACACCATATATTTT.

This clone was detected a few times. The chain links TRBV29-1 to TRBJ1-2, with 7 bases that match TRBD1. The CDR3 extends over 16 amino acids. Germline values: CDR1 SQVTM, CDR2 ANQGSEA. Trimming at V came to 4 bases and at J to 8 bases, leaving 19 bases not matched to a gene. CDR3 residues: CSVASLAGQLLGGYTF. The CDR3 coding sequence is TGCAGCGTTGCTTCTTTAGCGGGACAGCTCCTGGGGGGCTACACCTTC.

This clone occurred a few times. The CDR3 spells CASSYLQANSPLHF. The CDR3 region has the DNA TGTGCCAGCAGTTACCTACAGGCGAATTCACCCCTCCACTTT. The V gene is TRBV6-5, the J gene TRBJ1-6, with a possible D match to TRBD1 (5 bases). In germline, CDR1 is MNHEY, CDR2 SVGAGI. Between the trimmed V and J ends, which lost 2 bases and 7 bases, there was a span of 9 bases. The length of the CDR3 is 14 residues.

The chain joins TRBV5-1 to TRBJ2-7, with D possibly TRBD2 on 6 matching bases. The CDR3 sequence is 14 residues long. Germline V gene lookup returns CDR1 SGHRS and CDR2 YFSETQ. Trimming pared 3 bases from V and 4 bases from J, leaving 14 bases between. The CDR3 sequence is CASSSGIAAYEQYF. CDR3 DNA sequence: TGCGCCAGCAGCTCGGGAATAGCGGCATACGAGCAGTACTTC.

Only a few counts were recorded for this clone. The V call is TRBV15, the J call TRBJ2-1; 7 positions match TRBD1. CDR3 length equals 13 residues. Germline CDR1 is LNHNV and CDR2 is YYDKDF (reference sequence). J lost 4 bases, V lost 8 bases, and 5 bases had no gene match. CDR3: CATGQGDYNEQFF. DNA for the CDR3: TGTGCCACCGGGCAGGGGGATTACAATGAGCAGTTCTTC.

The chain carries TRBV4-2 and TRBJ2-3; 15 bases are a match to TRBD2. This CDR3 region has 16 residues. V dropped 1 base and J dropped 4; count of bases not matched to a gene: 0. CDR1 and CDR2 from the germline V gene are LGHNA and YNFKEQ. CDR3: CASSQGTSGGADTQYF. CDR3 DNA sequence: TGTGCCAGCAGCCAAGGGACTAGCGGGGGGGCAGATACGCAGTATTTT.

J is TRBJ2-5 and V is TRBV5-1; 12 positions match TRBD2. The germline V gene encodes CDR1 SGHRS and CDR2 YFSETQ. This CDR3 comprises 16 residues. V gave up 0 bases and J gave up 5 bases; unmatched junction bases: 5. CDR3 residues: CASSLVLAGGPETQYF. The CDR3 region has the DNA TGCGCCAGCAGCTTGGTTCTAGCGGGGGGGCCGGAGACCCAGTACTTC.

The rearrangement uses TRBV10-3 and TRBJ1-4; tentative D call: TRBD1 (5 bases). Per the germline V gene, CDR1 is ENHRY and CDR2 is SYGVKD. This CDR3 has 17 residues. V lost 0 bases and J lost 5, with 16 bases in between. CDR3 amino acids: CAISESEDWDRNEKLFF. In DNA form, the CDR3 reads TGTGCCATCAGTGAGTCCGAGGACTGGGACCGGAATGAAAAACTGTTTTTT.

This clone was detected only a few times. The J gene is TRBJ1-2, the V gene TRBV11-1; D is unclear. Per germline, CDR1 SGHAT and CDR2 FQDESV (reference sequence). The CDR3 has 16 amino acids. The V and J ends lost 3 bases and 1 base respectively, with 15 bases between them. CDR3 nucleotide sequence: TGTGCCAGCAGCTTGGCCCCCGGGGATCGTAACTATGGCTACACCTTC. It is translated as CASSLAPGDRNYGYTF.

This clone was picked up a small number of times. The chain recombines TRBV7-9 with TRBJ1-1, with D tentatively TRBD1 (5 bases). V lost 2 bases, J lost 3 bases, and 13 bases lay in between. Germline assignment: CDR1 SEHNR and CDR2 FQNEAQ (reference sequence). The length of the CDR3 is 15 residues. CDR3 in amino acids: CASSLKGSGDTEAFF. In DNA, the CDR3 is TGTGCCAGCAGCTTAAAGGGGAGCGGAGACACTGAAGCTTTCTTT. The variable domain in full, with the rest retrieved from reference TRBV7-9 and TRBJ1-1, is DTGVSQNPRHKITKRGQNVTFRCDPISEHNRLYWYRQTLGQGPEFLTYFQNEAQLEKSRLLSDRFSAERPKGSFSTLEIQRTEQGDSAMYLCASSLKGSGDTEAFFGQGTRLTVV.

By share of the sample, this clone is medium-sized. The chain recombines TRBV15 with TRBJ1-1; no firm D call. With 0 bases removed from V and 1 base from J, the gap between germline ends came to 3 bases. CDR3 size: 13 residues. CDR1 and CDR2 (germline): LNHNV, YYDKDF (reference sequence). In nucleotides, the CDR3 is TGTGCCACCAGCAGAGATCGGAACACTGAAGCTTTCTTT. Encoded protein: CATSRDRNTEAFF.

The sample holds a few counts of this clone. J is TRBJ1-2 and V is TRBV14; D ambiguous. The length of the CDR3 is 12 residues. CDR1 and CDR2 (germline): SGHDN, FVKESK. Trimming shortened V by 0 bases and J by 5 bases, and 4 bases separated the two germline ends. The CDR3 is CASSQDFYGYTF. The CDR3 DNA follows: TGTGCCAGCAGCCAAGACTTTTATGGCTACACCTTC.

This clone counts as medium-sized (0.01 to 0.1%). J is TRBJ2-7 and V is TRBV6-6; the D call may be TRBD1 or TRBD2 (5 bases each). The germline V and J ends were trimmed by 5 bases and 2 bases, with 16 bases remaining between them. Germline loops: CDR1 MNHNY, CDR2 SVGAGI (reference sequence). The CDR3 length is 15 residues. The CDR3 DNA reads as TGTGCCAGCAGTGACCCGGGGCAGGGTACCTACGAGCAGTACTTC. Translating gives CASSDPGQGTYEQYF.